This T cell receptor (beta chain) emerged from a study of cytomegalovirus exposure and HLA in healthy donors. Across the study: Earlier results showed approximately 120 million unique TCR beta sequences derived from approximately 170 million T cells. Findings and limits, study-wide: Available immune exposure information covered CMV serostatus only. The authors later linked a missense DCLRE1C variant to TCR beta V- and J-gene trimming. According to an earlier analysis, most TCR beta V segments yielded productive rearrangements about 87% or about 30% of the time.

Comment on this clone: Its target is not known.

The study ran its PCR with 60 Vbeta and 13 Jbeta primers. Assay: immunoSEQ multiplex PCR; the TCRdb copy retains only in-frame clones and omits some. The data show some 150,000 clones, 60% to 80% seen once. The germline CDR1 and CDR2 sequences are SQVTM and ANQGSEA. This CDR3 contains 15 residues. This receptor was obtained from a man aged 40-55 years in good health and CMV-seropositive. Sequencing was carried out using PBMCs. V gene TRBV29-1 combines with J gene TRBJ2-5, with unresolved D. Matching the DNA end better, TRBJ2-7 makes the J call doubtful. Written as DNA, the CDR3 is TGCAGCGTTGAAGTAGGTACATCTAGCTCCTACGAGCAGTACTTC. Protein: CSVEVGTSSSYEQYF.